This T cell receptor (beta chain) was identified during a study of blood T cell repertoires in COVID-19 (dated by TCRdb to the early 2020s). Background for the entire study: The collaborator samples originated in the United States, Italy and Spain and spanned the acute and convalescent phases of COVID-19. Where available, HLA class I and class II types were obtained from metadata supplied by the sample provider rather than from assay-based typing. The repertoires were made available in a free public database intended to serve as a resource for research on the immune response to SARS-CoV-2. The material from the prospective study consisted of cDNA or gDNA derived from T cells, B-cell-depleted T cells, or PBMCs. Deeply sampled blood TCRbeta repertoires from subjects exposed to, actively infected with, or recovered from COVID-19 were included in the dataset. Samples were obtained from the ongoing ImmuneRACE study (first 160 participants) and from over 1,000 subjects provided by 6 global collaborators. The sample metadata nearly always contained a de-identified subject ID, COVID-19 status, age in years and sex.

On the study overall, not on this receptor specifically: Clinical and demographic metadata were provided uncurated, with the amount varying by source and participant.

This clone was detected a few times. There is no known antigen for this receptor. Qualities for individual bases were not recorded, and no much larger clone is one base off. CDR1 and CDR2 are read off the germline V gene as MDHEN and SYDVKM. Taken from cysteine to phenylalanine, the CDR3 has 13 residues. CDR3 DNA only is kept here, 39 bases in frame from base 1. Germline trimming: 5 bases from V, 7 bases from J; junction bases outside gene matches: 5. The immunoSEQ Assay, a bias-controlled multiplex PCR, was used to amplify TCRbeta CDR3 regions from genomic DNA. The original methods were these. The number of nucleated cells in each sample was estimated from the amplification of reference gene primers within the assay. To quantify the absolute abundance of each unique TCRbeta CDR3 rearrangement, sequence reads were collapsed and filtered. For each sample, productive Simpson clonality was calculated as the square root of Simpson's diversity index over productive rearrangements. TCRdb's version of the immuneACCESS table is confined to in-frame rearrangements and falls short of the full clone set. An unresolved V gene accounts for under half of the shortfall where checked; the remainder is of unknown origin. That table gives V, J and clone size, and the DNA gave D and trimming. This sample has some 140,000 clones in its table, and more than 65% of those were observed once. The ten top clones hold 13% of the sample.

Whole blood was collected in K2EDTA tubes by collaborating institutions according to the institutions' own protocols. Collaborator samples were shipped for TCRbeta analysis as frozen whole blood, isolated PBMCs, or DNA extracted from either sample type. The clonotype originates from an elderly man with acute or convalescent COVID-19. The chain couples TRBV28 to TRBJ1-5, with 7 bases matching TRBD1. Sequences were obtained from peripheral blood. The bases are TGTGCCAGCAGTCACAGGGGTGTACAGCCCCAGCATTTT. It specifies CASSHRGVQPQHF.